One and the same sample provided the 21 T cell receptor beta chains below, sequenced in a study of blood T cells in healthy people across ages. Combining a sample-barcoded 5' primer with a J-beta primer mix, a second PCR ran for about 7 to 12 cycles. Each CDR3 protein is one row after TCRdb ran MiXCR on the 5' RACE reads. There are more than 1 million distinct CDR3 sequences in the sample; more than 40% occur only once, and approximately 20% lies in the top ten. The sequencing input was blood. The receptors shown here come from a woman aged 55-69 years in good health.

The V and J genes are TRBV27 and TRBJ2-1; 7 positions match TRBD2. J was trimmed by 9 bases and V by 1 base; bases with no gene match: 0. The germline gives CDR1 MNHEY, CDR2 SMNVEV (reference sequence). The CDR3 length is 12 residues. CDR3 in DNA: TGTGCCAGCAGTTTATTAGCGGGTGAGCAGTTCTTC. Translation gives CASSLLAGEQFF.

The rearrangement joins TRBV20-1 to TRBJ2-5; TRBD1 matches 12 bases. Germline V gene lookup returns CDR1 DFQATT and CDR2 SNEGSKA (reference sequence). Trimming cost V 6 bases and J 4 bases; bases outside gene matches: 12. CDR3 length: 16 amino acids. CDR3 amino acids: CSADHRDRGRRETQYF. The CDR3 nucleotides read TGCAGTGCAGATCACCGGGACAGGGGGCGCCGAGAGACCCAGTACTTC.

The chain has TRBV6-6 and TRBJ1-5, with no clear D. The CDR3 runs to 15 residues. Germline V gene lookup returns CDR1 MNHNY and CDR2 SVGAGI (reference sequence). V was clipped by 2 bases and J by 2 bases, with 10 bases between them. For the CDR3, the DNA is TGTGCCAGCAGTTACCCTGGGTCGGGCAATCAGCCCCAGCATTTT. It specifies CASSYPGSGNQPQHF.

Only a few counts were recorded for this clonotype. The V and J genes are TRBV29-1 and TRBJ1-6; possible D gene TRBD1, 5 bases. V was shortened by 8 bases and J by 7 bases, with 18 bases between the two germline ends. The CDR3 consists of 14 residues. Germline lookup yields CDR1 SQVTM and CDR2 ANQGSEA. DNA of the CDR3: TGCAGCCCCTACCCGGGGGAAGAGAATTCACCCCTCCACTTT. It yields the protein CSPYPGEENSPLHF.

The chain couples TRBV20-1 to TRBJ2-7; D is possibly TRBD2 (6 bases). The CDR3 is 14 amino acids. CDR1 and CDR2 from the germline V gene are DFQATT and SNEGSKA (reference sequence). The V gene lost 5 bases and the J gene lost 0 bases, with 14 bases spanning the gap. The CDR3 sequence: CSALRDGSSYEQYF. CDR3 bases: TGCAGTGCTTTGCGGGACGGTAGCTCCTACGAGCAGTACTTC.

This clonotype was counted a few times. The rearrangement uses TRBV7-8 and TRBJ2-5; 13 bases agree with TRBD2. The CDR3 length is 15 residues. V was clipped by 5 bases and J by 5 bases; unmatched bases: 5. The germline V gene has CDR1 SGHVS and CDR2 FQNEAQ. The CDR3 DNA is TGTGCCAGCAGCAAGACTAGCGGGAGGATGGAGACCCAGTACTTC. Its protein product is CASSKTSGRMETQYF.

The table lists this clonotype with a count of one. This could be a read error, since a much larger clone is one nucleotide away. The V and J genes are TRBV12-3 or TRBV12-4 and TRBJ2-7; 9 bases agree with TRBD1. V shed 4 bases and J 5 bases; nucleotides not matched to a gene: 9. The CDR3 contains 15 residues. The CDR3 sequence: CASSSGTGNGDEQYF. CDR3 nucleotide sequence: TGTGCCAGCAGTTCCGGGACAGGGAACGGTGACGAGCAGTACTTC.

The rearrangement links TRBV20-1 to TRBJ2-4, with 10 bases matching TRBD1. The J call is in doubt because the DNA end fits TRBJ2-7 better. The CDR3 has 15 amino acids. CDR1 DFQATT and CDR2 SNEGSKA come from the germline V gene (reference sequence). Written as DNA, the CDR3 is TGCAGTGCTAGTGGGTTCAGGACAGGGGGGCACGAGCAGTACTTC. It translates to CSASGFRTGGHEQYF.

The rearrangement joins TRBV20-1 to TRBJ2-5; 9 bases agree with TRBD1. J gave up 5 bases and V 6 bases, and 4 bases lay outside the gene matches. This CDR3 is built from 12 residues. Germline V CDR1 and CDR2: DFQATT, SNEGSKA (reference sequence). For the CDR3, the DNA is TGCAGTGCACACAGGGGGCGGGAGACCCAGTACTTC. Its translation: CSAHRGRETQYF.

The genes are TRBV20-1 and TRBJ2-4, with unresolved D. Germline V gene lookup returns CDR1 DFQATT and CDR2 SNEGSKA (reference sequence). Trimming removed 6 bases at V and 1 base at J, with 13 bases between. The CDR3 extends over 14 amino acids. This CDR3 reads CSAYPSVAKNIQYF. The DNA of the CDR3 is TGCAGTGCGTACCCTTCGGTCGCCAAAAACATTCAGTACTTC.

V and J are TRBV12-3 or TRBV12-4 and TRBJ1-2; a weak D match, TRBD1 (6 bases). The CDR3 has 12 residues. V gave up 8 bases and J gave up 6 bases, with 13 bases separating them. The chain's CDR3 is CASGEGVDGYTF. For the CDR3, the DNA is TGTGCCAGCGGGGAGGGGGTAGATGGCTACACCTTC.

This clonotype was recorded a few times. The chain combines TRBV5-1 with TRBJ2-1; 11 positions agree with TRBD2. Germline V CDR1 and CDR2: SGHRS, YFSETQ. This CDR3 region has 15 residues. V gave up 3 bases and J gave up 9 bases; unmatched junction bases: 8. This chain's CDR3 is CASSWALAGEGEQFF. CDR3 bases: TGCGCCAGCAGCTGGGCACTAGCGGGAGAGGGTGAGCAGTTCTTC. Drawing the rest from reference TRBV5-1 and TRBJ2-1, the complete variable domain is KAGVTQTPRYLIKTRGQQVTLSCSPISGHRSVSWYQQTPGQGLQFLFEYFSETQRNKGNFPGRFSGRQFSNSRSEMNVSTLELGDSALYLCASSWALAGEGEQFFGPGTRLTVL.

The table lists this clonotype with a few counts. The V gene is TRBV4-2, the J gene TRBJ1-4, with D unclear. This CDR3 has 15 residues. Trimming left V 2 bases short and J 11 bases short, with 18 bases between. Germline-derived CDR1 and CDR2 are LGHNA and YNFKEQ. CDR3 nucleotides: TGTGCCAGCAGCCAATCTAGGGCCGTCATGGGCAAACTGTTTTTT. It encodes CASSQSRAVMGKLFF.

The chain links TRBV27 to TRBJ2-1; perhaps TRBD2 as D (6 bases). The CDR3 contains 12 residues. Germline V gene sequence: CDR1 MNHEY, CDR2 SMNVEV (reference sequence). V lost 3 bases to trimming and J lost 10 bases, with 10 bases between them. CDR3 loop: CASSLIGREQFF. DNA of the CDR3: TGTGCCAGCAGTTTGATTGGGAGGGAGCAGTTCTTC.

V is TRBV18 and J is TRBJ2-2; D remains unclear. Germline V gene lookup returns CDR1 KGHSH and CDR2 LQKENI. Trimming took 2 bases from V and 1 from J, leaving 8 bases between them. CDR3 length: 15 residues. CDR3 sequence reads: CASSPDPGNTGELFF. As DNA, the CDR3 is TGTGCCAGCTCACCAGATCCAGGGAACACCGGGGAGCTGTTTTTT. Looking up the rest from reference TRBV18 and TRBJ2-2 gives the full variable domain: NAGVMQNPRHLVRRRGQEARLRCSPMKGHSHVYWYRQLPEEGLKFMVYLQKENIIDESGMPKERFSAEFPKEGPSILRIQQVVRGDSAAYFCASSPDPGNTGELFFGEGSRLTVL.

The J gene is TRBJ2-7, the V gene TRBV28; D is perhaps TRBD1 (6 bases). The CDR3 extends over 14 amino acids. Trimming left V 10 bases short and J 0 bases short, with 16 bases between. The germline gives CDR1 MDHEN, CDR2 SYDVKM. CDR3: CATRRQAGSYEQYF. The CDR3 DNA sequence: TGTGCCACCCGTAGACAGGCCGGCTCCTACGAGCAGTACTTC.

The V call is TRBV20-1, the J call TRBJ2-4; 13 nucleotides agree with TRBD2. This CDR3 comprises 14 residues. Germline CDR1 and CDR2: DFQATT and SNEGSKA (reference sequence). The V gene end was trimmed by 6 bases and the J gene end by 9 bases; junction bases not matched to a gene: 8. As DNA, the CDR3 is TGCAGTGCCACTAGGACTAGCGGGAGAGGCATTCAGTACTTC. Amino acids: CSATRTSGRGIQYF.

This clonotype was seen a handful of times. This chain uses TRBV7-9 with TRBJ2-3, with TRBD1 as a possible D gene (6 bases). The germline V gene has CDR1 SEHNR and CDR2 FQNEAQ (reference sequence). V lost 2 bases and J 4 bases, leaving 13 bases between the germline ends. The CDR3 is 15 residues long. The CDR3 DNA reads as TGTGCCAGCAGCTTATCCGGCAGGGGACCAGATACGCAGTATTTT. Translation gives CASSLSGRGPDTQYF. The variable domain in full, with the rest retrieved from reference TRBV7-9 and TRBJ2-3, is DTGVSQNPRHKITKRGQNVTFRCDPISEHNRLYWYRQTLGQGPEFLTYFQNEAQLEKSRLLSDRFSAERPKGSFSTLEIQRTEQGDSAMYLCASSLSGRGPDTQYFGPGTRLTVL.

This rearrangement joins TRBV3-1 to TRBJ2-5; a possible D gene is TRBD2 (6 bases). Germline loops: CDR1 LGHDT, CDR2 YNNKEL (reference sequence). The ends were cut back, 5 bases at V and 3 bases at J, with 10 bases in the middle. CDR3 length: 13 amino acids. This chain's CDR3 is CASSGTLEETQYF. CDR3 DNA: TGTGCCAGCAGCGGGACTCTGGAAGAGACCCAGTACTTC.

This clonotype showed up just a few times. The CDR3 coding sequence is TGTGCCACCAGCTCGGACAGGGGGAGATTCTACGAGCAGTACTTC. Translation gives CATSSDRGRFYEQYF. This chain uses TRBV15 with TRBJ2-7, with 10 bases matching TRBD1. Trimming removed 5 bases from V and 3 bases from J; junction bases left unmatched: 7. The V gene's germline CDR1 is LNHNV and CDR2 YYDKDF (reference sequence). The CDR3 has 15 amino acids.

V is TRBV29-1 and J is TRBJ1-1; no reliable D call. Trimming took off 7 bases at V and 8 bases at J, with 5 bases between the two ends. Germline CDR1 and CDR2: SQVTM and ANQGSEA. The CDR3 sequence is 8 residues long. CDR3 residues: CSATEAFF. The CDR3 nucleotides are TGCAGCGCCACGGAAGCTTTCTTT.